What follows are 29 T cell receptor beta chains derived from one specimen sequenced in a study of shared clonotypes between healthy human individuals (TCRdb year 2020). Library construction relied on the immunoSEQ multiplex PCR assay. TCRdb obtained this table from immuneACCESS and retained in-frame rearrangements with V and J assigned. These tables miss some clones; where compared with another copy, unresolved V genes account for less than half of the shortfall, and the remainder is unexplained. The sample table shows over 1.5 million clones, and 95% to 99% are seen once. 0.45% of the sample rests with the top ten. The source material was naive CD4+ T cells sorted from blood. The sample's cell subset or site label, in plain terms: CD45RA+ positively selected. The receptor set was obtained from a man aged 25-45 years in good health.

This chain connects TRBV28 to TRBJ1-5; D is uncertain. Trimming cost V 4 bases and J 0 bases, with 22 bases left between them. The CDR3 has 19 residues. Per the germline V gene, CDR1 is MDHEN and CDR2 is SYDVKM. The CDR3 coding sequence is TGTGCCAGCAGTTCCTTTGACTGGCTGGGCCCCGATAGCAATCAGCCCCAGCATTTT. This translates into CASSSFDWLGPDSNQPQHF.

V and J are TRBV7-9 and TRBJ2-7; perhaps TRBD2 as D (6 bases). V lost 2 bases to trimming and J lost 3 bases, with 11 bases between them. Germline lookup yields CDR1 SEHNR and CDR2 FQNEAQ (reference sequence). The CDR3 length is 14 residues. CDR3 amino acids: CASSLRELRYEQYF. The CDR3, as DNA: TGTGCCAGCAGCTTACGGGAGTTACGCTACGAGCAGTACTTC.

CDR3 coding DNA: TGTGCCAGCAGAGGGATAGCGACGAGCTCCTACGAGCAGTACTTC. As protein: CASRGIATSSYEQYF. The chain has TRBV6-6 and TRBJ2-7; D is perhaps TRBD2 (5 bases). The CDR3 is made up of 15 amino acids. The V end lost 6 bases, the J end lost 0 bases, and 15 bases lay between the germline ends. Germline V CDR1 and CDR2: MNHNY, SVGAGI (reference sequence).

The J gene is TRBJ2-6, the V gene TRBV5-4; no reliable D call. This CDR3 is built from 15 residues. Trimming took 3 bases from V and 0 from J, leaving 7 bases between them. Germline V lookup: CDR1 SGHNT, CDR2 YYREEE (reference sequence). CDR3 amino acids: CASSSASSGANVLTF. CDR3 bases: TGTGCCAGCAGCTCAGCTAGCTCTGGGGCCAACGTCCTGACTTTC. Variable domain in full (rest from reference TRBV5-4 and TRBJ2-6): ETGVTQSPTHLIKTRGQQVTLRCSSQSGHNTVSWYQQALGQGPQFIFQYYREEENGRGNFPPRFSGLQFPNYSSELNVNALELDDSALYLCASSSASSGANVLTFGAGSRLTVL.

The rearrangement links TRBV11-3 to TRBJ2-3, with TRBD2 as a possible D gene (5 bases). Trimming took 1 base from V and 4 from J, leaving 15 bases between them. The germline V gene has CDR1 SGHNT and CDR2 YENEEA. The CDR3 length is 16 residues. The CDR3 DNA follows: TGTGCCAGCAGCTTAGGGGGAGAGGTACTAGCAGATACGCAGTATTTT. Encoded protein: CASSLGGEVLADTQYF.

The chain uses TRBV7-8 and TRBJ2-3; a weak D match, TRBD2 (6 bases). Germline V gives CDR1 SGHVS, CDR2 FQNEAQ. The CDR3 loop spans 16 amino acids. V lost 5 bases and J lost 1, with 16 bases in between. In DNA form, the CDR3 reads TGTGCCAGCAGCCCAAGTTGGGGGGAGGGCACAGATACGCAGTATTTT. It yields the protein CASSPSWGEGTDTQYF.

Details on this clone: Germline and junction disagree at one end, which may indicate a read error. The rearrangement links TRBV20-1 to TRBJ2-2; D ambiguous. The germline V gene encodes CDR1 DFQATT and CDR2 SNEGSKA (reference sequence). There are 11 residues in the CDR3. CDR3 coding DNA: TGCAGTGCTGGAGACACCGGGGAGCTGTTTTTT. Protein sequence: CSAGDTGELFF.

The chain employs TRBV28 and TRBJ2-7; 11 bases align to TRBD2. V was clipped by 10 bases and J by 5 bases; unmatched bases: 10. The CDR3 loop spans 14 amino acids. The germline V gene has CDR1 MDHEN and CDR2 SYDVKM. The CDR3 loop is CATAPPSGRHEQYF. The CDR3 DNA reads TGTGCCACCGCCCCCCCTAGCGGGAGGCACGAGCAGTACTTC.

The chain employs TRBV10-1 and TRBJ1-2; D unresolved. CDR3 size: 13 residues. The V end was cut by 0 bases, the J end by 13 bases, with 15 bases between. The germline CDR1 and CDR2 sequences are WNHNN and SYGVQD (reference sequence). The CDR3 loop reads CASSESGRNPSTF. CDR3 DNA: TGCGCCAGCAGTGAGTCGGGAAGGAACCCATCCACCTTC.

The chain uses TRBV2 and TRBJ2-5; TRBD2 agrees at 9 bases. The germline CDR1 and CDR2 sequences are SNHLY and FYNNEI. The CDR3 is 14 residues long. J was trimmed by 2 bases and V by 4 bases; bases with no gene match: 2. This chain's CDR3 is CASSGLAEQETQYF. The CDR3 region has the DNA TGTGCCAGCAGTGGACTAGCGGAACAAGAGACCCAGTACTTC.

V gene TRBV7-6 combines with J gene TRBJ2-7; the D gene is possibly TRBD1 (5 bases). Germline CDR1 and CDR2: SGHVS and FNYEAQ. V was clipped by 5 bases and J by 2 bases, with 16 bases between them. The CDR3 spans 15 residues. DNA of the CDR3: TGTGCCAGCAGCAGCAGCAGGGAAAGTACCTACGAGCAGTACTTC. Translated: CASSSSRESTYEQYF.

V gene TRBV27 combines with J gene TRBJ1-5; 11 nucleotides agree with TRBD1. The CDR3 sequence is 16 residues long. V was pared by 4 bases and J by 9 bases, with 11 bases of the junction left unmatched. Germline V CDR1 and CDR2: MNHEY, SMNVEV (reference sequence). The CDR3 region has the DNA TGTGCCAGCAGTTCTCAACGGACAGGGGGCTTATGGCCCCAGCATTTT. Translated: CASSSQRTGGLWPQHF.

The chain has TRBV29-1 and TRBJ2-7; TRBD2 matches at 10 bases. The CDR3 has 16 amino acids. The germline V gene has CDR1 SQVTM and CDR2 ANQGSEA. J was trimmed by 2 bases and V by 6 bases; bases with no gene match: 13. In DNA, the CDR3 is TGCAGCGTCTCCCAATTAAGTAGCGGGAGGACCTACGAGCAGTACTTC. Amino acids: CSVSQLSSGRTYEQYF.

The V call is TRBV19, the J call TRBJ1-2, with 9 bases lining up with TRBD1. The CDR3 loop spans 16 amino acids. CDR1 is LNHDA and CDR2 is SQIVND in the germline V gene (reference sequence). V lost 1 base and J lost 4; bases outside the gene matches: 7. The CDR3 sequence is CASSIVGTGSFYGYTF. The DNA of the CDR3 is TGTGCCAGTAGTATAGTCGGGACAGGGAGCTTCTATGGCTACACCTTC.

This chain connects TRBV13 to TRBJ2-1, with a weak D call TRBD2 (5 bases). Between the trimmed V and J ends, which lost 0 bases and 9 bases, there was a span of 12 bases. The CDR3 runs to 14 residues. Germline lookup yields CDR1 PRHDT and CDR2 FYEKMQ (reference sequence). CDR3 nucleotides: TGTGCCAGCAGCTTAGGCGTGCGGAGGACTGAGCAGTTCTTC. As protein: CASSLGVRRTEQFF.

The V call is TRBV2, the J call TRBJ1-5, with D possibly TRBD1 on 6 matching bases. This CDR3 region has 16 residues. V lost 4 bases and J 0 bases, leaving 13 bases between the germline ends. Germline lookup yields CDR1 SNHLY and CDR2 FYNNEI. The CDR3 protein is CASSVSRGNSNQPQHF. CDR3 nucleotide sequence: TGTGCCAGCAGTGTGTCCAGGGGAAATAGCAATCAGCCCCAGCATTTT.

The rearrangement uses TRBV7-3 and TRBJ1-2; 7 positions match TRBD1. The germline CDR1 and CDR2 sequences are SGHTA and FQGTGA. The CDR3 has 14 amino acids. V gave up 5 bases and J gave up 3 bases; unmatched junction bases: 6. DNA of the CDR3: TGTGCCAGCAGCCCCCAAGGACAGGACTATGGCTACACCTTC. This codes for CASSPQGQDYGYTF.

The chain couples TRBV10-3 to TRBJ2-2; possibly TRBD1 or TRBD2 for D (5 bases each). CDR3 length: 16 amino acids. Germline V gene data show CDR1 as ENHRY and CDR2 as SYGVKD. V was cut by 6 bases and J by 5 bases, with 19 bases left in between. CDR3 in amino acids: CAIRGTGPSWTGELFF. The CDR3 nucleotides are TGTGCCATCAGGGGGACCGGTCCGAGTTGGACCGGGGAGCTGTTTTTT.

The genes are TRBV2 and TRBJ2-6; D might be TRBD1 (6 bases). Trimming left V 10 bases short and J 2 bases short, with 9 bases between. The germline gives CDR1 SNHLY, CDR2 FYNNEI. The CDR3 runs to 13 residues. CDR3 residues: CATRTAGANVLTF. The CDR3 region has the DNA TGTGCCACTCGGACAGCTGGGGCCAACGTCCTGACTTTC. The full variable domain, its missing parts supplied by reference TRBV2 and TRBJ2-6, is EPEVTQTPSHQVTQMGQEVILRCVPISNHLYFYWYRQILGQKVEFLVSFYNNEISEKSEIFDDQFSVERPDGSNFTLKIRSTKLEDSAMYFCATRTAGANVLTFGAGSRLTVL.

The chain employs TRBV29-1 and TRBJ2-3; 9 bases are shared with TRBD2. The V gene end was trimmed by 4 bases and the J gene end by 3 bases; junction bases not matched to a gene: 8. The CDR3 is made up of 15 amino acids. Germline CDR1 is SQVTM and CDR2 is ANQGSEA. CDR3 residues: CSVADSGSFTDTQYF. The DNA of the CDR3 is TGCAGCGTTGCGGATAGCGGGAGTTTTACAGATACGCAGTATTTT.

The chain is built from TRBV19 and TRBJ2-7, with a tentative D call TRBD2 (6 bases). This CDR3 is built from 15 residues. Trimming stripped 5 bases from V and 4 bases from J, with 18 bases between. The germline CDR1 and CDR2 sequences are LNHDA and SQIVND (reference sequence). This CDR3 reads CASSPGYRSGYEQYF. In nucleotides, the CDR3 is TGTGCCAGTAGTCCAGGGTACCGTAGCGGATACGAGCAGTACTTC.

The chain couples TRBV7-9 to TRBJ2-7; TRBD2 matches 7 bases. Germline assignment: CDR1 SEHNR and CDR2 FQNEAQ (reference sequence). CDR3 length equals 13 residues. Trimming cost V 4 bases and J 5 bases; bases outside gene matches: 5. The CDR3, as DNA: TGTGCCAGCAGCTCCCTACGGGGGGACGAGCAGTACTTC. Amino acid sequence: CASSSLRGDEQYF.

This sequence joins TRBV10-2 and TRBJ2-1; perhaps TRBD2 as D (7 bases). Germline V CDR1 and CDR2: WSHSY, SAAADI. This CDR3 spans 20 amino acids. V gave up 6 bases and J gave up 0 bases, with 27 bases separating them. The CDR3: CASSQGGGLAGVSSYNEQFF. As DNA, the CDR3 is TGCGCCAGCAGCCAAGGGGGGGGTTTAGCGGGCGTAAGCTCCTACAATGAGCAGTTCTTC.

DNA of the CDR3: TGTGCCAGCAGCACGAGGACAGGGGGCCCCTACAATGAGCAGTTCTTC. Its translation is CASSTRTGGPYNEQFF. The chain carries TRBV9 and TRBJ2-1, with 11 nucleotides matching TRBD1. Germline V gene lookup returns CDR1 SGDLS and CDR2 YYNGEE. This CDR3 region has 16 residues. The ends lost 4 bases at V and 2 bases at J; junction bases unmatched: 5.

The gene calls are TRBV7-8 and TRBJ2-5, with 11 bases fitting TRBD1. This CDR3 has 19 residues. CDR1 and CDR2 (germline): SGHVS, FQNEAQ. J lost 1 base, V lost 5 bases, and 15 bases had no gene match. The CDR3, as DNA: TGTGCCAGCAGCAGTCCGGGACAGGGGGTTTCGAGGGGCCAAGAGACCCAGTACTTC. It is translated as CASSSPGQGVSRGQETQYF.

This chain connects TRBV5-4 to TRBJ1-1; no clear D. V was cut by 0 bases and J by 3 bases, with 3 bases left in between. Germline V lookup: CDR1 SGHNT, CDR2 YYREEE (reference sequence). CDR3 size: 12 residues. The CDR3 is CASSLVDTEAFF. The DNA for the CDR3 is TGTGCCAGCAGCTTGGTTGACACTGAAGCTTTCTTT. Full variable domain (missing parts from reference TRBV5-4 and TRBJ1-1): ETGVTQSPTHLIKTRGQQVTLRCSSQSGHNTVSWYQQALGQGPQFIFQYYREEENGRGNFPPRFSGLQFPNYSSELNVNALELDDSALYLCASSLVDTEAFFGQGTRLTVV.

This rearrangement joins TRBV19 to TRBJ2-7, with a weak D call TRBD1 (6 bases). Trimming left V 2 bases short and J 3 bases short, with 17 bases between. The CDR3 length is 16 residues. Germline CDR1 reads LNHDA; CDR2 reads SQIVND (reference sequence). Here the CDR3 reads CASSIILTGRFYEQYF. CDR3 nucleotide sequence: TGTGCCAGTAGTATAATATTAACAGGGCGTTTCTACGAGCAGTACTTC.

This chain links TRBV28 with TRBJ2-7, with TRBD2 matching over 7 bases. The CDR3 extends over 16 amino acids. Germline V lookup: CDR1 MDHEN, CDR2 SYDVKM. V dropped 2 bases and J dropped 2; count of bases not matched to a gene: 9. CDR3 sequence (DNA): TGTGCCAGCAGTTTAGGCAGCGGGGCAGTCCCCTACGAGCAGTACTTC. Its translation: CASSLGSGAVPYEQYF.

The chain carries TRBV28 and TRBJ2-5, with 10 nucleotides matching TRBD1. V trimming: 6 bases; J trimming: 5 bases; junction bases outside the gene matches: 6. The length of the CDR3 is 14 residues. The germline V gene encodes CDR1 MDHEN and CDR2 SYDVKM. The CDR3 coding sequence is TGTGCCAGCAGCGAGCCGGGACAGGGGGAGACCCAGTACTTC. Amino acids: CASSEPGQGETQYF.